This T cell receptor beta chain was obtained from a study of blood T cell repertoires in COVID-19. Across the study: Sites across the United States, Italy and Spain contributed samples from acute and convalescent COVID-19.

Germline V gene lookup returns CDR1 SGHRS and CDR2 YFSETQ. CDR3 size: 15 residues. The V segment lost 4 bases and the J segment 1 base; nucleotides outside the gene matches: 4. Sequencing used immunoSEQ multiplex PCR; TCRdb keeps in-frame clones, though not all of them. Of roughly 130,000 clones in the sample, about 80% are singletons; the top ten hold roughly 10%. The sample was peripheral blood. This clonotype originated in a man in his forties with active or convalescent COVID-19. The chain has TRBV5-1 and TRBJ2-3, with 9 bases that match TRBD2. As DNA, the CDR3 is TGCGCCAGCAGCCATGTAGCGGGGGGCACAGATACGCAGTATTTT. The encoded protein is CASSHVAGGTDTQYF.